This record looks at one T cell receptor (beta chain) sequence and its context. No antigen is known for it. These data belong to a study of cytomegalovirus exposure and HLA in healthy donors. Whole-study context: Early release data held 85 million or so unique TCRs from HLA-typed donors. Study results and limitations: Per a prior analysis, the majority of TCR beta V segments were productive roughly 87% or roughly 30% of the time. After further analysis at a later stage, around 17,000 TCR beta sequences were associated with HLA alleles at 0.05 false discovery rate.

There were likely unrecorded immune exposures, though donors were nominally healthy when sampled. Primers: 60 Vbeta forward and 13 Jbeta reverse. Clones were read by immunoSEQ multiplex PCR, and TCRdb kept only the in-frame ones, dropping some. This table lists about 99,000 clones. Germline CDR1 SGHRS, CDR2 YFSETQ. J was trimmed by 6 bases and V by 0 bases; bases with no gene match: 5. CDR3 length: 15 residues. The sequence was collected from a man aged 40-49 years in good health and CMV-seronegative. The V gene is TRBV5-1, the J gene TRBJ2-1; 8 bases align to TRBD1. Sample: PBMCs. In DNA, the CDR3 is TGCGCCAGCAGCTTGGTTCAGGGGGCAATCAATGAGCAGTTCTTC. It yields the protein CASSLVQGAINEQFF. The full variable domain, completed using reference TRBV5-1 and TRBJ2-1, is KAGVTQTPRYLIKTRGQQVTLSCSPISGHRSVSWYQQTPGQGLQFLFEYFSETQRNKGNFPGRFSGRQFSNSRSEMNVSTLELGDSALYLCASSLVQGAINEQFFGPGTRLTVL.